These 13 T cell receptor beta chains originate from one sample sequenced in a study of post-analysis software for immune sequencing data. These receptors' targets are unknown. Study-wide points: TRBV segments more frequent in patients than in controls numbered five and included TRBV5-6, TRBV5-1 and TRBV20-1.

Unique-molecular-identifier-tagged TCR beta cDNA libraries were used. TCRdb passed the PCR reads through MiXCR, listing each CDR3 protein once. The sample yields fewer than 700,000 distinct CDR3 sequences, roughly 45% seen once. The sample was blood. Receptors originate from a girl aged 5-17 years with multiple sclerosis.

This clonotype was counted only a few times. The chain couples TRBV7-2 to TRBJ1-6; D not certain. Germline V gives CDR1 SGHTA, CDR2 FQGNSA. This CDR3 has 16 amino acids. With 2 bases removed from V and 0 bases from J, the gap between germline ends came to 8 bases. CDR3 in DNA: TGTGCCAGCAGCTTACCAGCGAGCTCCTATAATTCACCCCTCCACTTT. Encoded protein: CASSLPASSYNSPLHF.

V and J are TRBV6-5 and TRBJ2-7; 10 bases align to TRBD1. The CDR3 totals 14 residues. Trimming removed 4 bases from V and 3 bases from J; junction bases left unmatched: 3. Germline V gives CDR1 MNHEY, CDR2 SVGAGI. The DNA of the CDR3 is TGTGCCAGCAGTTCGGGACAGGGGTTCTACGAGCAGTACTTC. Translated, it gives CASSSGQGFYEQYF.

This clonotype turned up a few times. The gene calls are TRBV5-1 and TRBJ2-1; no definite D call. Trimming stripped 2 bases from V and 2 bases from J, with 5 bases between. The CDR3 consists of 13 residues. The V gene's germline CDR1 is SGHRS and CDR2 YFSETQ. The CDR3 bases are TGCGCCAGCAGCTTTCAAACCTACAATGAGCAGTTCTTC. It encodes CASSFQTYNEQFF.

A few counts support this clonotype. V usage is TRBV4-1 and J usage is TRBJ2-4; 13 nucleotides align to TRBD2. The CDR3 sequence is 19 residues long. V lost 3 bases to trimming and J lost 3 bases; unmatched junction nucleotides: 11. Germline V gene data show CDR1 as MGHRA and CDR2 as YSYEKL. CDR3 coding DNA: TGCGCCAGCAGCCAGGGTGACGGGACTAGCGGGAACGTCAAAAACATTCAGTACTTC. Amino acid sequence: CASSQGDGTSGNVKNIQYF.

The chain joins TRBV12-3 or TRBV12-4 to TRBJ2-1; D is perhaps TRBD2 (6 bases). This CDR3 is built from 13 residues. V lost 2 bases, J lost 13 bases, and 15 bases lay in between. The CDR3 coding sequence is TGTGCCAGCAGTTTACTCGGGGGAGAGACCCAGTTCTTC. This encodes CASSLLGGETQFF.

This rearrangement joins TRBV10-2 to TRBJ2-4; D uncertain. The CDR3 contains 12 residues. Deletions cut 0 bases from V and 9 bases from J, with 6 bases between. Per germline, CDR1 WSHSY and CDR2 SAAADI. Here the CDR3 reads CASSESNLIQYF. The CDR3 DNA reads TGCGCCAGCAGTGAGTCTAATCTCATTCAGTACTTC.

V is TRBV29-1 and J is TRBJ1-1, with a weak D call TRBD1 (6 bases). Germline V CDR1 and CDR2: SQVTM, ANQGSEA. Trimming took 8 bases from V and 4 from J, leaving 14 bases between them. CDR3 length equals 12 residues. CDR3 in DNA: TGCAGCCTTTACCAAGGGGGCACTGAAGCTTTCTTT. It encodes CSLYQGGTEAFF. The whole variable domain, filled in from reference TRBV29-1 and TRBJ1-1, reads SAVISQKPSRDICQRGTSLTIQCQVDSQVTMMFWYRQQPGQSLTLIATANQGSEATYESGFVIDKFPISRPNLTFSTLTVSNMSPEDSSIYLCSLYQGGTEAFFGQGTRLTVV.

This CDR3 reads CASRLTGEAFF. The CDR3 coding sequence is TGTGCCAGCAGGCTTACAGGTGAAGCTTTCTTT. The V gene is TRBV12-3 or TRBV12-4, the J gene TRBJ1-1; D is perhaps TRBD1 (5 bases). The CDR3 loop spans 11 amino acids. Trimming removed 6 bases at V and 7 bases at J, with 9 bases between.

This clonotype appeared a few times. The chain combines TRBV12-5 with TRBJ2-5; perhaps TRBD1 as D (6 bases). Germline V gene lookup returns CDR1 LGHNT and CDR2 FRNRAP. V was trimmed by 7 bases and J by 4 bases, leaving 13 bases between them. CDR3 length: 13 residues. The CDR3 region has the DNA TGTGCTAGTGTAGCCGGCAGGGGAGAGACCCAGTACTTC. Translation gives CASVAGRGETQYF.

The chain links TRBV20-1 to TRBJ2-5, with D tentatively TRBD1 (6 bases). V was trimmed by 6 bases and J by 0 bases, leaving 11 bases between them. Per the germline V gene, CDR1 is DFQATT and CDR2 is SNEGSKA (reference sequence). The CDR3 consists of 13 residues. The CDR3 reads CSAHPGDQETQYF. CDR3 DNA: TGCAGTGCCCACCCAGGGGACCAAGAGACCCAGTACTTC.

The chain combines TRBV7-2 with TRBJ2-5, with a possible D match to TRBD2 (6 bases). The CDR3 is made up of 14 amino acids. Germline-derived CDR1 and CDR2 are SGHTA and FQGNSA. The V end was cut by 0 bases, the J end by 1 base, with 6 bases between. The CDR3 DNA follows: TGTGCCAGCAGCTTAGCACTAGCCCAAGAGACCCAGTACTTC. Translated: CASSLALAQETQYF.

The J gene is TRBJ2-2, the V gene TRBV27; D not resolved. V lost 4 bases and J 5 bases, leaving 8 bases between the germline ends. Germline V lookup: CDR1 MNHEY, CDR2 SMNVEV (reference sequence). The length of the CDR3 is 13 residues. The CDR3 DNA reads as TGTGCCAGCAGTTGGGGTCGAACCGGGGAGCTGTTTTTT. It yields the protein CASSWGRTGELFF.

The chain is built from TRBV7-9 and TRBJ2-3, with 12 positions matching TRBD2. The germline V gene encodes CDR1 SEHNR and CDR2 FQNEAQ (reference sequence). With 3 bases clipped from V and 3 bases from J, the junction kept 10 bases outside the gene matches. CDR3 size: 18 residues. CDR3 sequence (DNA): TGTGCCAGCAGCTTCGCTGCGCTAGCGGGAGGGCCAACAGATACGCAGTATTTT. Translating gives CASSFAALAGGPTDTQYF.